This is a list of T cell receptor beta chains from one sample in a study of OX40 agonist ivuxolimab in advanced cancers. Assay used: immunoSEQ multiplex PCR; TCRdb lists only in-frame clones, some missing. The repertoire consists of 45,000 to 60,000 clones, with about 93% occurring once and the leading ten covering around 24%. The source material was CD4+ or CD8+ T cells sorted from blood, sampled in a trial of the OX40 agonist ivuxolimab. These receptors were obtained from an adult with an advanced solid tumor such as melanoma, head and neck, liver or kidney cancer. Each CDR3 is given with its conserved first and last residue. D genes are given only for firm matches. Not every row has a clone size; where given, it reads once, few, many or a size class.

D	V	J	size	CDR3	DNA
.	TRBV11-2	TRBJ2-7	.	CASSSSSYEQYF	TGTGCCAGCAGCTCGAGCTCCTACGAGCAGTACTTC
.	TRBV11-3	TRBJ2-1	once	CASSLDQGANYEQFF	TGTGCCAGCAGCTTAGATCAAGGGGCCAATTATGAGCAGTTCTTC
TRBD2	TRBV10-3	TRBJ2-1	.	CAISERTSGMDEQFF	TGTGCCATCAGTGAGAGGACTAGCGGGATGGATGAGCAGTTCTTC
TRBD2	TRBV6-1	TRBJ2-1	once	CASLAGSYNEQFF	TGTGCCAGCCTAGCGGGCTCCTACAATGAGCAGTTCTTC
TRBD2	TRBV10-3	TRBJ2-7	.	CAISETLLAGGDEQYF	TGTGCCATCAGTGAGACCCTACTAGCGGGAGGGGACGAGCAGTACTTC
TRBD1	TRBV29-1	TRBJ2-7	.	CSVVDRGGPYEQYF	TGCAGCGTTGTTGACAGGGGGGGCCCCTACGAGCAGTACTTC
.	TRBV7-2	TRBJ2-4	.	CASSLVLRGSDIQYF	TGTGCCAGCAGCTTAGTATTAAGGGGGAGCGACATTCAGTACTTC
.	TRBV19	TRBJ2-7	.	CASGSTGGREQYF	TGTGCCAGTGGGTCGACCGGGGGCCGCGAGCAGTACTTC
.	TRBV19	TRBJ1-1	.	CASSPRRVRTEAFF	TGTGCCAGTAGCCCCCGACGGGTGAGGACTGAAGCTTTCTTT
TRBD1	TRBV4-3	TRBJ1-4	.	CASSLPYGTGTEKLFF	TGCGCCAGCAGCCTACCCTACGGGACAGGGACTGAAAAACTGTTTTTT
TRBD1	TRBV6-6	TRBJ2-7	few	CASRDPGQGSYEQYF	TGTGCCAGCAGGGACCCGGGACAGGGGTCCTACGAGCAGTACTTC
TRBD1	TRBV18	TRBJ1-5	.	CASSLRDRRNQPQHF	TGTGCCAGCTCACTACGGGACAGGAGGAATCAGCCCCAGCATTTT
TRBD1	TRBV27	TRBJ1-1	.	CASSYDRTGGPRYTEAFF	TGTGCCAGCAGCTATGACCGGACAGGGGGCCCGCGATACACTGAAGCTTTCTTT
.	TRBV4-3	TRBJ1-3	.	CASSQDNRRLGNTIYF	TGCGCCAGCAGCCAAGATAATCGGAGGCTCGGAAACACCATATATTTT
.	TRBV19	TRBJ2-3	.	CASIPGARERSTDTQYF	TGTGCCAGTATCCCGGGGGCCCGGGAGCGGAGCACAGATACGCAGTATTTT
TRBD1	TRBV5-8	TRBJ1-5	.	CASTLTGEYGQPQHF	TGTGCCAGCACCTTGACAGGGGAATATGGTCAGCCCCAGCATTTT
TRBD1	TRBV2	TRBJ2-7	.	CASSFGTGPYEQYF	TGTGCCAGCAGCTTCGGGACAGGGCCCTACGAGCAGTACTTC
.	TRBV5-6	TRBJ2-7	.	CASSLRTGTFSYEQYF	TGTGCCAGCAGCCTCCGAACCGGGACGTTCTCCTACGAGCAGTACTTC
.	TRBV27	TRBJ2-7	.	CASSGLLEQYF	TGTGCCAGCAGCGGCCTCTTAGAGCAGTACTTC
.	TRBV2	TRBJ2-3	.	CASDQKWGAITDTQYF	TGTGCCAGCGACCAAAAGTGGGGGGCTATCACAGATACGCAGTATTTT
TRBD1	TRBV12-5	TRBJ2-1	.	CASGLADRANEQFF	TGTGCTAGTGGTTTGGCTGACAGGGCAAATGAGCAGTTCTTC
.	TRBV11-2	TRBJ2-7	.	CASSLVPTKSKPDEQYF	TGTGCCAGCAGCTTAGTTCCCACTAAATCTAAGCCCGACGAGCAGTACTTC
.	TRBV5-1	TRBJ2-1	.	CASSLAMGEDDSGLPGNNEQFF	TGCGCCAGCAGCTTGGCTATGGGGGAGGATGACTCCGGACTCCCGGGAAACAATGAGCAGTTCTTC
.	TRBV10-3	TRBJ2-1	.	CAISDPNEQFF	TGTGCCATCAGCGACCCCAATGAGCAGTTCTTC
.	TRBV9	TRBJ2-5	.	CASSAPRGEAQETQYF	TGTGCCAGCAGCGCTCCCCGGGGAGAGGCCCAAGAGACCCAGTACTTC
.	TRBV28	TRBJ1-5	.	CASTLLRGNQPQHF	TGTGCCAGCACCCTTCTTAGGGGAAATCAGCCCCAGCATTTT